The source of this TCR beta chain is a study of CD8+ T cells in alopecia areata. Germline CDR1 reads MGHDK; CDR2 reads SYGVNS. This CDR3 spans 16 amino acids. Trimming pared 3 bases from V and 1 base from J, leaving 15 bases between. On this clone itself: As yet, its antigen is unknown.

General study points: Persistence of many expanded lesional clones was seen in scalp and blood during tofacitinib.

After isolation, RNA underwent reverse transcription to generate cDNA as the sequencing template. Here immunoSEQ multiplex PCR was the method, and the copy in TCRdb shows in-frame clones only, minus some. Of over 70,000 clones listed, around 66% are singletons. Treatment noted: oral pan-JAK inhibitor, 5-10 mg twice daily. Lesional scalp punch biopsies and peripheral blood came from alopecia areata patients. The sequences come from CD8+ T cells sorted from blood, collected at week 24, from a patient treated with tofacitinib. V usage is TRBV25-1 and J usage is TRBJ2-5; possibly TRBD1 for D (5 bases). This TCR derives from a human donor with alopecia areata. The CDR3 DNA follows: TGTGCCAGCAGTGATCTCAGGGCCTCACCCCAAGAGACCCAGTACTTC. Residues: CASSDLRASPQETQYF.